A selection of T cell receptor beta chains follows, all from one sample in a study of blood T cells in healthy people across ages. In TCRdb, the 5' RACE reads were re-called with MiXCR into one record per CDR3 protein. Among about 1,400,000 distinct CDR3 sequences listed, approximately 59% were seen once. The sequencing sample was made of blood. The receptors here all came from a man younger than 30 in good health. Both conserved end residues are part of each CDR3. Each record gives: J gene, V gene, D gene, clone size, CDR3 DNA, CDR3 protein. The D gene is left open where the match is weak. Only some rows state a clone size, as once, few, many or a class for expanded clones.

>TRBJ1-2|TRBV12-3/TRBV12-4|-|-
TGTGCCAGCAGTCATACACAAAGCTATGGCTACACCTTC
CASSHTQSYGYTF
>TRBJ1-4|TRBV20-1|-|-
TGCAGTGCGGGGGACGAGACAGCAACTAATGAAAAACTGTTTTTT
CSAGDETATNEKLFF
>TRBJ1-1|TRBV28|TRBD1|few
TGTGCCAGCAGTTCCCTAAACCTACGTCGACAGGGGAAGACTGAAGCTTTCTTT
CASSSLNLRRQGKTEAFF
>TRBJ2-5|TRBV14|-|-
TGTGCCAGCAGCCAAGGACAGACCCTCCAAGAGACCCAGTACTTC
CASSQGQTLQETQYF
>TRBJ2-5|TRBV10-3|TRBD1|-
TGTGCCATCAGCCGGACAGGGTCTAAGCGAGAGACCCAGTACTTC
CAISRTGSKRETQYF
>TRBJ2-1|TRBV4-1|TRBD2|many
TGTGCCAGCAGCCAAGGCGGGAGCTCCTACAATGAGCAGTTCTTC
CASSQGGSSYNEQFF
>TRBJ2-7|TRBV9|-|-
TGTGCCAGCAGCGTAGGGTTACAAGGCGAGCAGTACTTC
CASSVGLQGEQYF
>TRBJ2-1|TRBV9|-|-
TGTGCCAGCAGCGGGGCCAAGAATGAGCAGTTCTTC
CASSGAKNEQFF
>TRBJ2-7|TRBV29-1|-|few
TGCAGCGTTGAAGGACCATCCTACGAGCAGTACTTC
CSVEGPSYEQYF
>TRBJ2-2|TRBV11-2|-|-
TGTGCCAGCAGCCCATTTAAAGGGGCCGGGGAGCTGTTTTTT
CASSPFKGAGELFF
>TRBJ1-2|TRBV14|-|-
TGTGCCAGCAGCCAGACTCCCTATGGCTACACCTTC
CASSQTPYGYTF
>TRBJ2-7|TRBV27|-|-
TGTGCCAGCAGTTTAGTTGGGTGGGACGAGCAGTACTTC
CASSLVGWDEQYF
>TRBJ1-1|TRBV10-3|-|-
TGTGCCATCAGTGAGTTGCAGGGGAGGGCTTTCTTT
CAISELQGRAFF
>TRBJ2-4|TRBV20-1|-|few
TGCAGTGCTCCCCGGGACCCAAACATTCAGTACTTC
CSAPRDPNIQYF
>TRBJ2-3|TRBV25-1|-|few
TGTGCCAGCAGTGAACCCATCCCAGATACGCAGTATTTT
CASSEPIPDTQYF
>TRBJ2-3|TRBV7-9|-|-
TGTGCCAGCAGCTTAGATTACAGGGAGAGCACAGATACGCAGTATTTT
CASSLDYRESTDTQYF
>TRBJ2-6|TRBV5-1|TRBD1|-
TGCGCCAGCAGCTTATTTCGACAGGGGGCTGGGGCCAACGTCCTGACTTTC
CASSLFRQGAGANVLTF
>TRBJ2-7|TRBV21-1|-|-
TGTGCCAGCAGCTCTACTGACGGAGCCTACGAGCAGTACTTC
CASSSTDGAYEQYF
>TRBJ1-6|TRBV6-5|-|-
TGTGCCAGCAGTTCGGACAGTGGAAATTCACCCCCCCACTTT
CASSSDSGNSPPHF
>TRBJ1-5|TRBV27|-|-
TGTGCCAGCAGTTTATCTGGCTCGAGGGATCAGCCCCAGCATTTT
CASSLSGSRDQPQHF
>TRBJ2-1|TRBV5-6|TRBD1|-
TGTGCCAGCAGCTTCGACACAGGGGGTTACAATGGGCAGTTCTTC
CASSFDTGGYNGQFF
>TRBJ2-1|TRBV6-6|-|-
TGTGCCAGCAGACACACGGTGGATGAGCAGTTCTTC
CASRHTVDEQFF
>TRBJ2-1|TRBV30|TRBD2|-
TGTGCCTGGAGGGGGGCTGGGAGCGGGAGCTCCTACAATGAGCAGTTCTTC
CAWRGAGSGSSYNEQFF
>TRBJ2-1|TRBV2|TRBD2|-
TGTGCCAGCAGTGGAATCGCGGGAGTTAGGGATGAGCAGTTCTTC
CASSGIAGVRDEQFF
>TRBJ1-2|TRBV5-6|-|-
TGTGCCAGCAGCTATGTCTTGACATCGGATGGCTACACCTTC
CASSYVLTSDGYTF
>TRBJ2-1|TRBV12-3/TRBV12-4|TRBD1|-
TGTGCCAGCAGCCCGGGACAGGGGAGGGAGCAGTTCTTC
CASSPGQGREQFF
>TRBJ2-7|TRBV24-1|-|-
TGTGCCACCAGTATGGGGCGCGTACACGAGCAGTACTTC
CATSMGRVHEQYF
>TRBJ2-7|TRBV20-1|-|-
TGCAGTGCTAGTCGTGCGGTCAGAGCCTACGAGCAGTACTTC
CSASRAVRAYEQYF
>TRBJ1-1|TRBV29-1|-|many
TGCAGCGTTGAAAGGACCCGTGAAGCTTTCTTT
CSVERTREAFF
>TRBJ1-1|TRBV7-9|TRBD1|-
TGTGCCAGCAGCATAGCACGGACAGGGGCCACTGAAGCTTTCTTT
CASSIARTGATEAFF
>TRBJ1-3|TRBV12-3/TRBV12-4|TRBD1|-
TGTGCCAGCAGAGGGCGGACAGGGGGATTGAGAAGCACCATATATTTT
CASRGRTGGLRSTIYF
>TRBJ2-1|TRBV4-1|-|-
TGCGCCAGCAGCCAGCGGGGAGACTACTACAATGAGCAGTTCTTC
CASSQRGDYYNEQFF
>TRBJ2-5|TRBV24-1|-|few
TGTGCCACCAGTGATTTGGGACTCAAAGAGACCCAGTACTTC
CATSDLGLKETQYF